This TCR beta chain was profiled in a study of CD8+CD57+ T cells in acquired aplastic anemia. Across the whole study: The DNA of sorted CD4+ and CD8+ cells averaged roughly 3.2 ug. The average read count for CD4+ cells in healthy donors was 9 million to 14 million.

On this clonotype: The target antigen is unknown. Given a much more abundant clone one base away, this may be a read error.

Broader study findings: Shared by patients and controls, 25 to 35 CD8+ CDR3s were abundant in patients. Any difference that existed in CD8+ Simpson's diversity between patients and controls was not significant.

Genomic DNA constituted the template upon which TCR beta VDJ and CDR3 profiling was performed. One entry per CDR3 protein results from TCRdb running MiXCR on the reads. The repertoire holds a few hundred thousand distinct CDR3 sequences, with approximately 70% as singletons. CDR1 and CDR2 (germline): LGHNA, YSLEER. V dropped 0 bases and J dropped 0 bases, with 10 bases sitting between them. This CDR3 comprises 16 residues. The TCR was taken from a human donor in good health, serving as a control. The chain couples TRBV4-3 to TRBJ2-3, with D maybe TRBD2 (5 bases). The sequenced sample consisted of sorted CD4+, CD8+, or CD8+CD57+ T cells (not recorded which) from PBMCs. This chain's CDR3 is CASSQDLDFSTDTQYF. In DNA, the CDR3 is TGCGCCAGCAGCCAAGATTTGGACTTTAGCACAGATACGCAGTATTTT.